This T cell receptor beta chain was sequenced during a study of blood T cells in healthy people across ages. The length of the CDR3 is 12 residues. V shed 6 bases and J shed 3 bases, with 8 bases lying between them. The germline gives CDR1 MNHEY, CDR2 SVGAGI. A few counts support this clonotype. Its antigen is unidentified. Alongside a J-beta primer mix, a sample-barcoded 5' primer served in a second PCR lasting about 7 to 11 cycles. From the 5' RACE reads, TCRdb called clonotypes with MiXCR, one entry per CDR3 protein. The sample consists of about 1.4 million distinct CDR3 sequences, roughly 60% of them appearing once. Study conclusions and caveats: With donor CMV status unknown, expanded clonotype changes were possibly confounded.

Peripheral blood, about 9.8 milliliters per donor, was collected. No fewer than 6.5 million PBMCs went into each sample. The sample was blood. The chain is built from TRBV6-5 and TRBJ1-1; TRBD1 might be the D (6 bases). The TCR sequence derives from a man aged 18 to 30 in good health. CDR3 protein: CASRQGHTEAFF. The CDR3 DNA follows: TGTGCCAGCAGACAGGGCCACACTGAAGCTTTCTTT.